This TCR beta chain was observed in a study of blood T cell repertoires in COVID-19. The overall study: Material from acute and convalescent COVID-19 was sourced from the United States, Italy and Spain.

Trimming took 0 bases from V and 1 from J; bases not matched to a gene: 6. CDR1 and CDR2 (germline): MNHEY, SVGAGI. The CDR3 loop spans 16 amino acids. Authors' methods: Counts of nucleated cells, estimated from reference gene primer amplification, were obtained. Here immunoSEQ multiplex PCR was the method, and the copy in TCRdb shows in-frame clones only, minus some. V, J and clone size are those of that table, while D and trimming were read from the DNA. The sample holds some 400,000 clones, around 91% seen once. This chain connects TRBV6-5 to TRBJ2-7; 7 bases are shared with TRBD1. The sample was peripheral blood. The receptor comes from a man aged 18 to 35 with active or convalescent COVID-19. CDR3 sequence reads: CASSYSGTATSYEQYF. CDR3 bases: TGTGCCAGCAGTTACTCCGGGACAGCCACTTCCTACGAGCAGTACTTC.